These 20 T cell receptor beta chains came from one sample sequenced in a study of tumor and adjacent non-tumor tissue in lung cancer. A modified ARM-PCR protocol with three rounds of nested PCR amplified TCRbeta. TCRdb re-derived calls from the multiplex PCR reads in MiXCR, one entry per CDR3 protein. The sample gives approximately 76,000 distinct CDR3 sequences, nearly 70% of which show up once; around 12% is in the top ten. No cell sorting was done before RNA was extracted from the tissue. Sequenced: lung tumor tissue. These receptors came from a woman between 65 and 79 years old with non-small cell lung cancer.

A single count supports this clonotype. In this CDR3 the conserved last residue, phenylalanine or tryptophan, is missing, so a read error is likely. The chain employs TRBV6-6 and TRBJ1-1; weak D call: TRBD1 (5 bases). The germline V gene encodes CDR1 MNHNY and CDR2 SVGAGI (reference sequence). V lost 6 bases and J lost 1, with 15 bases in between. This CDR3 comprises 15 residues. This chain's CDR3 is CASRSRKGRNTEAFS. Written as DNA, the CDR3 is TGTGCCAGCAGGTCTAGGAAGGGGCGGAACACTGAAGCTTTCTCT.

As to this clonotype: Sequence at one end of the junction differs from germline and may be a read error. The chain has TRBV6-5 and TRBJ1-5; D remains unclear. Germline V gives CDR1 MNHEY, CDR2 SVGAGI. The CDR3 totals 14 residues. The CDR3 loop reads CVSRPTRRNQPQHF. As DNA, the CDR3 is TGTGTCAGCAGGCCGACAAGGAGAAATCAGCCCCAGCATTTT.

Regarding this clonotype: Germline is not matched at one junction end, which may reflect a read error. The rearrangement links TRBV6-5 to TRBJ1-1; D perhaps matches TRBD1 (5 bases). Germline lookup yields CDR1 MNHEY and CDR2 SVGAGI. The CDR3 covers 15 residues. The CDR3 spells CASSYSRVLNTGAFF. For the CDR3, the DNA is TGCGCCAGCAGTTACTCCAGGGTCCTGAACACTGGAGCCTTCTTT.

Regarding this clonotype: Sequence at one end of the junction differs from germline and may be a read error. The chain has TRBV5-4 and TRBJ2-3; 7 bases fit TRBD2. The germline V gene encodes CDR1 SGHNT and CDR2 YYREEE (reference sequence). The CDR3 spans 15 residues. The CDR3 region has the DNA TGTGCCAGCAACTTGGTAGGCGGGAGCACAAATACGCAGTATTTT. Its translation is CASNLVGGSTNTQYF.

A word on this clonotype: At one end the junction does not follow the germline gene, possibly because of a read error. The chain recombines TRBV12-3 or TRBV12-4 with TRBJ1-6; possibly TRBD1 for D (6 bases). The CDR3 extends over 16 amino acids. CDR3 coding DNA: TGTGCCGGCAGTTTATGGGACTGGGGGCCGGGCAGACCCCTCCACTTT. Translating gives CAGSLWDWGPGRPLHF.

Worth noting for this clonotype: One junction end does not reproduce the germline sequence, and a read error may be involved. V is TRBV14 and J is TRBJ1-1; D unclear. Germline CDR1 is SGHDN and CDR2 is FVKESK. The CDR3 has 13 residues. For the CDR3, the DNA is TGTACCAGCAGCGAAACAGAAATGGCTGAAGCTTTCTTT. This gives the protein CTSSETEMAEAFF.

As concerns this clonotype: A much larger clone lies a single base off, so this may be a read error. This CDR3 is missing its conserved last phenylalanine or tryptophan, likely due to a read error. This chain joins TRBV29-1 and TRBJ2-7; possible D gene TRBD1, 5 bases. In germline, CDR1 is SQVTM, CDR2 ANQGSEA. There are 13 residues in the CDR3. V lost 4 bases and J 6 bases, leaving 16 bases between the germline ends. CDR3 residues: CSVAGPPLCEQYS. In DNA form, the CDR3 reads TGCAGCGTTGCAGGGCCCCCCCTCTGCGAGCAGTACTCC.

V is TRBV29-1 and J is TRBJ1-1, with TRBD1 as a possible D gene (5 bases). The CDR3 is 14 amino acids. Germline V gives CDR1 SQVTM, CDR2 ANQGSEA. The germline V and J ends were trimmed by 6 bases and 5 bases, with 19 bases remaining between them. The CDR3 protein is CSVGLGRVDTEAFF. The CDR3 region has the DNA TGCAGCGTAGGTTTGGGCAGGGTGGATACTGAAGCTTTCTTT.

A note on this clonotype: This may arise from a read error, as a much more abundant clone is one base away. The rearrangement joins TRBV28 to TRBJ2-3; 10 bases match TRBD2. Per the germline V gene, CDR1 is MDHEN and CDR2 is SYDVKM. The CDR3 has 16 residues. J lost 2 bases, V lost 6 bases, and 8 bases had no gene match. The CDR3, as DNA: TGTGCCAGCAGACGTTCTAGCGGGAGATTCACAGATACGCAGTATTTT. Amino acids: CASRRSSGRFTDTQYF.

This clonotype occurred many times. The chain combines TRBV20-1 with TRBJ1-2; TRBD1 might be the D (6 bases). This CDR3 has 13 amino acids. Germline CDR1 reads DFQATT; CDR2 reads SNEGSKA (reference sequence). V lost 3 bases, J lost 4 bases, and 12 bases lay in between. The CDR3 loop reads CSASATGPYGYTF. The CDR3 DNA is TGCAGTGCTAGTGCGACAGGTCCCTATGGCTACACCTTC.

On this clonotype: A much larger clone lies one base from this, so it may be a read error. V usage is TRBV10-3 and J usage is TRBJ2-3; D unresolved. CDR3 length: 11 amino acids. Per the germline V gene, CDR1 is ENHRY and CDR2 is SYGVKD. Written as DNA, the CDR3 is TGTGCCATCAGTGTAGGACCCAATACTATATTT. Amino acids: CAISVGPNTIF.

In this sample, this clonotype turned up a few times. The chain carries TRBV20-1 and TRBJ2-7, with D possibly matching TRBD2 (5 bases). Trimming cost V 3 bases and J 5 bases, with 11 bases left between them. CDR1 is DFQATT, CDR2 SNEGSKA, per germline (reference sequence). This CDR3 comprises 12 residues. In DNA form, the CDR3 reads TGCAGTGCTAGTTTCGGGATGCACGAGCAGTACTTC. Translation gives CSASFGMHEQYF.

Points on this clonotype: The conserved closing phenylalanine or tryptophan is absent in this CDR3, likely reflecting a read error. This chain connects TRBV6-5 to TRBJ2-5; D remains unclear. CDR1 MNHEY and CDR2 SVGAGI come from the germline V gene. The length of the CDR3 is 16 residues. The CDR3 DNA sequence: TGTGCCAGCGGTTACTCGCTTGGGGATGGGGAAGAGACCCAGTACTTA. Translated, it gives CASGYSLGDGEETQYL.

The V call is TRBV5-5, the J call TRBJ1-1; D uncertain. V gave up 0 bases and J gave up 3 bases, with 12 bases separating them. CDR1 is SGHKS and CDR2 is YYEKEE in the germline V gene (reference sequence). The CDR3 sequence is 15 residues long. Here the CDR3 DNA reads TGTGCCAGCAGCTTGGATCAAGGAGGGTACACTGAAGCTTTCTTT. It yields the protein CASSLDQGGYTEAFF.

The chain recombines TRBV11-1 with TRBJ1-5, with 10 bases fitting TRBD1. The CDR3 length is 15 residues. Germline V gene sequence: CDR1 SGHAT, CDR2 FQDESV (reference sequence). After removal of 9 bases from V and 3 bases from J, the junction contained 8 bases not matched to a gene. The CDR3 here is CASSTGTGANQPQHF. In DNA, the CDR3 is TGTGCCAGTAGCACAGGGACAGGGGCCAATCAGCCCCAGCATTTT.

With respect to this clonotype: A junction end diverges from the germline sequence, so it may reflect a read error. The chain carries TRBV10-3 and TRBJ2-6, with D perhaps matching TRBD1 (5 bases). The CDR3 is 17 residues long. Germline V gene lookup returns CDR1 ENHRY and CDR2 SYGVKD. CDR3 loop: CAISGVDTGPGANVLTF. CDR3 in DNA: TGTGCCATTAGTGGAGTCGATACGGGCCCTGGGGCCAATGTCCTGACTTTC.

The chain is built from TRBV6-5 and TRBJ1-1, with a tentative D call TRBD1 (5 bases). Germline CDR1 reads MNHEY; CDR2 reads SVGAGI. The CDR3 covers 13 residues. V dropped 2 bases and J dropped 10 bases, with 14 bases sitting between them. The CDR3 loop reads CASSYDWGTGAFF. Written as DNA, the CDR3 is TGTGCCAGCAGTTACGATTGGGGCACCGGAGCTTTCTTT.

The chain combines TRBV5-1 with TRBJ2-2; no clear D. Deletions cut 0 bases from V and 6 bases from J, with 12 bases between. Germline CDR1 SGHRS, CDR2 YFSETQ. CDR3 length equals 15 residues. CDR3 sequence (DNA): TGCGCCAGCAGCTTGGACACAGTGGGTGCCGGGGAGCTGTTTTTT. It yields the protein CASSLDTVGAGELFF.

This clonotype was seen once. The CDR3 protein is CASTPTGDRKKQYF. The CDR3 DNA follows: TGTGCCAGCACCCCGACAGGGGATAGGAAGAAGCAGTACTTC. The V and J genes are TRBV6-5 and TRBJ2-7; 8 nucleotides match TRBD1. The germline V gene encodes CDR1 MNHEY and CDR2 SVGAGI. The V and J ends lost 7 bases and 8 bases, in that order; junction bases with no gene match: 13. The CDR3 consists of 14 residues.

Of note for this clonotype: Because it lacks the conserved phenylalanine or tryptophan at the end, this CDR3 is likely a read error. J is TRBJ2-1 and V is TRBV11-2; D may match TRBD1 or TRBD2 (6 bases each). V was trimmed by 7 bases and J by 5 bases, leaving 15 bases between them. Per the germline V gene, CDR1 is SGHAT and CDR2 is FQNNGV. CDR3 length: 14 residues. CDR3 protein: CASTGEDSHNEQFS. The DNA for the CDR3 is TGTGCCAGCACCGGGGAGGACAGTCACAATGAGCAGTTCTCC.